What follows is one TCR beta chain and its context. The assay was immunoSEQ multiplex PCR, and TCRdb's table has in-frame clones only and misses some. Found here are a few hundred thousand clones, about 86% of them singletons; the top ten hold 10%. This CDR3 contains 17 residues. Germline V gene data show CDR1 as KGHSH and CDR2 as LQKENI. V lost 2 bases and J 3 bases, leaving 20 bases between the germline ends. The source of the sample is a study of blood T cell repertoires in COVID-19. Study at large: COVID-19 samples collected from the United States, Italy and Spain covered acute and convalescent phases.

Participants were aged about 18 to 95 years, lived in around 22 US areas, and enrolled virtually. Before being deemed recovered, Cohort 3 donors had two negative PCRs, clearance, or symptom resolution. This receptor was taken from a woman aged 45-65 years who had recovered from COVID-19. The sample comprised PBMCs or T cells enriched from blood (not recorded which). The chain combines TRBV18 with TRBJ2-7, with D hard to call. The CDR3 DNA is TGTGCCAGCTCACCAATAGTGACCCCCCAACTATACTACGAGCAGTACTTC. Protein: CASSPIVTPQLYYEQYF. The variable domain in full, completed from reference TRBV18 and TRBJ2-7, reads NAGVMQNPRHLVRRRGQEARLRCSPMKGHSHVYWYRQLPEEGLKFMVYLQKENIIDESGMPKERFSAEFPKEGPSILRIQQVVRGDSAAYFCASSPIVTPQLYYEQYFGPGTRLTVT.